This paragraph covers one T cell receptor (beta chain) sequence. No antigen is known for it. The input lacks base qualities; no much larger clone sits a single base away. From the cysteine through the phenylalanine, the CDR3 covers 15 amino acids. Only the CDR3 DNA is retained, 45 bases long and in frame from the first base. The germline V gene encodes CDR1 SGHKS and CDR2 YYEKEE (reference sequence). V was cut back by 0 bases and J by 6 bases, leaving a gap of 13 bases between them. Collaborating institutions collected whole blood in K2EDTA tubes following their own protocols. For TCRbeta analysis, collaborator samples were shipped as frozen whole blood, as isolated PBMCs, or as DNA extracted from either sample type. The data derive from a study of blood T cell repertoires in COVID-19 (dated by TCRdb to the early 2020s). A note on the overall study: Collaborator samples came from the United States, Italy and Spain and covered acute and convalescent phases of COVID-19. The material from the prospective study consisted of cDNA or gDNA derived from T cells, B-cell-depleted T cells, or PBMCs. Subjects who had been exposed to COVID-19, were actively infected with it, or had recovered from it provided the deeply sampled blood TCRbeta repertoires that made up the dataset. The repertoires were released in a freely available public database meant as a resource for research on the immune response to SARS-CoV-2. The samples were drawn from the first 160 participants of the ongoing ImmuneRACE study and from more than 1,000 subjects provided by 6 global collaborators. The sample metadata nearly always contained a de-identified subject ID, COVID-19 status, age in years and sex. Where HLA class I and class II types were available, the types were taken from metadata supplied by the sample provider, not from assay-based typing. Overall study results and their limits: How much clinical and demographic metadata was included differed by source and by participant, and the metadata was provided uncurated.

TCRbeta CDR3 regions were amplified from genomic DNA using the immunoSEQ Assay, a bias-controlled multiplex PCR. Per the original workflow: Nucleated cell counts per sample were estimated from amplification of reference gene primers within the assay. Sequence reads were collapsed and filtered to measure the absolute abundance of every unique TCRbeta CDR3 rearrangement. Productive Simpson clonality was computed per sample as the square root of Simpson's diversity index over productive rearrangements. The source is immuneACCESS, and TCRdb retained only in-frame sequences with V and J called. Part of the clones is not carried over; for the studies checked, unresolved V genes explain less than half of this, and the remainder is unexplained. V and J calls and clone size follow that table, whereas D and trimming were derived from the DNA. This sample lists under 85,000 clones; roughly 88% were detected once. The ten largest clonotypes hold about 7% of the sample.

This TCR was recovered from a man between 65 and 85 years old with acute or convalescent COVID-19. The sequencing input was peripheral blood. In this chain, TRBV5-5 is recombined with TRBJ1-5; a tentative D call is TRBD1 (5 bases match). The CDR3 in this case is CASSLAIGGFQPQHF. The DNA sequence follows: TGTGCCAGCAGCTTGGCCATCGGGGGTTTTCAGCCCCAGCATTTT.